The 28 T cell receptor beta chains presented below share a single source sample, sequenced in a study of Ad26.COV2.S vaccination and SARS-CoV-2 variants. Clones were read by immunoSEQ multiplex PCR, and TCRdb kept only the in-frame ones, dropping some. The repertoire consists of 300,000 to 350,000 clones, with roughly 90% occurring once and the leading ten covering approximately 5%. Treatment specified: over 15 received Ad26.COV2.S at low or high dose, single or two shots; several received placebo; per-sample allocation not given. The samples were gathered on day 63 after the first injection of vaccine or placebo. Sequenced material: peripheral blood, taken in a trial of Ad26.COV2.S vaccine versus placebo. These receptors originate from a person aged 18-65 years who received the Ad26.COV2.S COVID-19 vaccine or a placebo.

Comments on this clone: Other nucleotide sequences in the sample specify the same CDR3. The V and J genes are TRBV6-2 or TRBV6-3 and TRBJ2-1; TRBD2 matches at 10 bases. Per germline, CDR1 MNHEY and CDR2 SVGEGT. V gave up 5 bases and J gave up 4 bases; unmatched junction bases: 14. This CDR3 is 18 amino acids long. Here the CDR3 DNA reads TGTGCCAGCAGTCCCCTGACACTAGCGGGGACTTCATACAATGAGCAGTTCTTC. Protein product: CASSPLTLAGTSYNEQFF.

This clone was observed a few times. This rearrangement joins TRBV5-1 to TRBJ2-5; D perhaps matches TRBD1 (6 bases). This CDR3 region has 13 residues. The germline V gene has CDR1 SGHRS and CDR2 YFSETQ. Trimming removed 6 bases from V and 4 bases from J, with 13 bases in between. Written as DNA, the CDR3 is TGCGCCAGCAACAGGGACGGTGGAGAGACCCAGTACTTC. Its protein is CASNRDGGETQYF.

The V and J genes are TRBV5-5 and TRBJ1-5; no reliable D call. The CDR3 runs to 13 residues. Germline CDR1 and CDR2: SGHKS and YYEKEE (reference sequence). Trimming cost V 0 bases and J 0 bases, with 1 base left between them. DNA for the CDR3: TGTGCCAGCAGCTTGGTTAGCAATCAGCCCCAGCATTTT. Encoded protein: CASSLVSNQPQHF.

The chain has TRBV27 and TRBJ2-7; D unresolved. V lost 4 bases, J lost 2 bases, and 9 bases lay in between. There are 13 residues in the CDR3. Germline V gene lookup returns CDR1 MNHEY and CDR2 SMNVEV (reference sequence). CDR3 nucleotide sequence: TGTGCCAGCAGTTCTTTGCTGACCTACGAGCAGTACTTC. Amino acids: CASSSLLTYEQYF.

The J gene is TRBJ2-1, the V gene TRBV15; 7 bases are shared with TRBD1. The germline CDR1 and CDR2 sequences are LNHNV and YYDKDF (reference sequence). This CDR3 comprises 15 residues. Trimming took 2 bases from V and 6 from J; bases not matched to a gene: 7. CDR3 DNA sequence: TGTGCCACCAGCAGACGAGGGACAGTCGGCAATGAGCAGTTCTTC. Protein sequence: CATSRRGTVGNEQFF.

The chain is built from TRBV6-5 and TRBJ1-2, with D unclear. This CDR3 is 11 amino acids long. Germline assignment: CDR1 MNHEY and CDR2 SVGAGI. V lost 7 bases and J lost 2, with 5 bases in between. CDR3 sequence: CASTYNYGYTF. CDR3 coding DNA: TGTGCCAGCACCTACAACTATGGCTACACCTTC.

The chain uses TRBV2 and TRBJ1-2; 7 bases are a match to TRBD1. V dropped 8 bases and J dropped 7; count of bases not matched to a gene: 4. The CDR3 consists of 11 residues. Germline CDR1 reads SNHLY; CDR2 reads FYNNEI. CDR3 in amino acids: CASATGSGYTF. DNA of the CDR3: TGTGCCAGCGCGACAGGGTCTGGCTACACCTTC.

The CDR3 sequence is CASSRIQNTGELFF. DNA for the CDR3: TGTGCCAGCTCACGAATACAAAACACCGGGGAGCTGTTTTTT. This rearrangement joins TRBV18 to TRBJ2-2, with D unresolved. Trimming took off 4 bases at V and 2 bases at J, with 8 bases between the two ends. Germline CDR1 is KGHSH and CDR2 is LQKENI. This CDR3 contains 14 residues.

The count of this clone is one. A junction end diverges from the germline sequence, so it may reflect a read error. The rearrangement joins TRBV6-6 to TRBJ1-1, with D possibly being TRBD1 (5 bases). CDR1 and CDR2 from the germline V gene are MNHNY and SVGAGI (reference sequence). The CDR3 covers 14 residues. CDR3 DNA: TGTGCCAGCAGTCACTCGACAGCGAACACTGAAGCTTTCTTT. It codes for CASSHSTANTEAFF.

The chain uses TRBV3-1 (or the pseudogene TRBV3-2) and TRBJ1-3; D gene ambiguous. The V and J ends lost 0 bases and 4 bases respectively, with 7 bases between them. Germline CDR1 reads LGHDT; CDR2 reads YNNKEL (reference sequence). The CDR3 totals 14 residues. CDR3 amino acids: CASSQERVGNTIYF. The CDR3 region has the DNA TGTGCCAGCAGCCAAGAGAGAGTGGGAAACACCATATATTTT.

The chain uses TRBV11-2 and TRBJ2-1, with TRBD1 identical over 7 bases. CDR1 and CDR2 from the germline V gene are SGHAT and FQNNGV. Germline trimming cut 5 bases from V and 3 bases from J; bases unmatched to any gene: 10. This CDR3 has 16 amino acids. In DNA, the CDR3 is TGTGCCAGCAGCCACCCCGCCGCAGGGGGCTACAATGAGCAGTTCTTC. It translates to CASSHPAAGGYNEQFF.

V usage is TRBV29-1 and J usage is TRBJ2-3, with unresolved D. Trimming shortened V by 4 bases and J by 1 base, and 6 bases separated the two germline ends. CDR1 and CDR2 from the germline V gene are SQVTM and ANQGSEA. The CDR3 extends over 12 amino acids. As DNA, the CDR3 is TGCAGCGTTGCGGCGGGCACAGATACGCAGTATTTT. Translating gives CSVAAGTDTQYF.

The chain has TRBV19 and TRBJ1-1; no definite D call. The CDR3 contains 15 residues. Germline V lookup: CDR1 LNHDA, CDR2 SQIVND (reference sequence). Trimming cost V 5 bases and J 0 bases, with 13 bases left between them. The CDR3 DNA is TGTGCCAGTAGTCTCCATTTGGCCATGAACACTGAAGCTTTCTTT. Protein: CASSLHLAMNTEAFF.

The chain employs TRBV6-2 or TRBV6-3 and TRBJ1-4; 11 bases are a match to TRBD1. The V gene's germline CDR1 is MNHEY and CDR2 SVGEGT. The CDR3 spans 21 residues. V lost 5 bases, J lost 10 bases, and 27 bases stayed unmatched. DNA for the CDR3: TGTGCCAGCAGTCTGGCTTGGACAGGGGGCCCCCCGGGCGCAGTGATGAGAAAACTGTTTTTT. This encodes CASSLAWTGGPPGAVMRKLFF.

The CDR3 region has the DNA TGTGCCAGCAGCCAAGATTCTAGCGGGAGAACGCAGTATTTT. It translates to CASSQDSSGRTQYF. V and J are TRBV3-1 (or the pseudogene TRBV3-2) and TRBJ2-3, with TRBD2 matching 10 bases. CDR1 and CDR2 from the germline V gene are LGHDT and YNNKEL (reference sequence). The CDR3 sequence is 14 residues long. J lost 9 bases, V lost 0 bases, and 3 bases had no gene match.

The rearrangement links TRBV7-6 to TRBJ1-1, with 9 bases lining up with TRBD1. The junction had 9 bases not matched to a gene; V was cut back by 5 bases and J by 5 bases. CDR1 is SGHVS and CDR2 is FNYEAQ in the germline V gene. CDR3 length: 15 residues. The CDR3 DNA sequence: TGTGCCAGCAGCCCTACAGGGGGCCTGGGTACTGAAGCTTTCTTT. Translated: CASSPTGGLGTEAFF.

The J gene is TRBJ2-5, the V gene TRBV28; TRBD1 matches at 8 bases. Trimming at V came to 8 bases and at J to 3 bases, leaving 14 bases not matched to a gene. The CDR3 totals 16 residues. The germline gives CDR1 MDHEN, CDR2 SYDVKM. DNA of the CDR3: TGTGCCAGCCAGTCCGGGACAGGAGAGGAAGAAGAGACCCAGTACTTC. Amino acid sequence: CASQSGTGEEEETQYF.

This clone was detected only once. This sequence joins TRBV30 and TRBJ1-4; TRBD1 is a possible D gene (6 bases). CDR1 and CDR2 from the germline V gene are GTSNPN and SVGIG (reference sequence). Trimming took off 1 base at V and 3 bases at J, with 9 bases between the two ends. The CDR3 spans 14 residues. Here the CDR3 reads CAWSEDSSNEKLFF. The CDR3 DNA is TGTGCCTGGAGTGAGGACAGCTCTAATGAAAAACTGTTTTTT.

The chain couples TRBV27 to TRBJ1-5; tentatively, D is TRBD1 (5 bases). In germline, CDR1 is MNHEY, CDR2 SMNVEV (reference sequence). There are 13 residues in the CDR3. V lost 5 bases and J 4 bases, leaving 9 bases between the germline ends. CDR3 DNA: TGTGCCAGCAGTAAAGGGGTAAATCAGCCCCAGCATTTT. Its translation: CASSKGVNQPQHF.

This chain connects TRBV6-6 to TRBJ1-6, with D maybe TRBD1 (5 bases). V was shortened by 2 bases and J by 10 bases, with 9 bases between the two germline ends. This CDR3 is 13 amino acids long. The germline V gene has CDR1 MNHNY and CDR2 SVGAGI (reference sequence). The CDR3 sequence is CASSYVRASPLHF. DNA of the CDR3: TGTGCCAGCAGTTACGTCAGGGCCTCACCCCTCCACTTT.

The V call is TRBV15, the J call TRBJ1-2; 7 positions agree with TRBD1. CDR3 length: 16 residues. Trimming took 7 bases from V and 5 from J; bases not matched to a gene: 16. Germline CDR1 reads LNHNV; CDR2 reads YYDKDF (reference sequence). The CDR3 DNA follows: TGTGCCACCACCGAAAGGACAGGTTTGACGCCATATGGCTACACCTTC. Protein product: CATTERTGLTPYGYTF.

Here the CDR3 DNA reads TGTGCCAGCAGACCCCTAGGGGGTACCACAGATACGCAGTATTTT. It yields the protein CASRPLGGTTDTQYF. This chain connects TRBV2 to TRBJ2-3; D might be TRBD1 (6 bases). From germline, CDR1 is SNHLY and CDR2 FYNNEI. The CDR3 extends over 15 amino acids. V was cut by 6 bases and J by 2 bases, with 15 bases left in between.

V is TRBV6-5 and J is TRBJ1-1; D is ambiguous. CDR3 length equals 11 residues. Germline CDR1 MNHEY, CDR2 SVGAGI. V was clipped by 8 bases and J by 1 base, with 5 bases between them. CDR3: CASYRNTEAFF. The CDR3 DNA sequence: TGTGCCAGCTACAGGAACACTGAAGCTTTCTTT.

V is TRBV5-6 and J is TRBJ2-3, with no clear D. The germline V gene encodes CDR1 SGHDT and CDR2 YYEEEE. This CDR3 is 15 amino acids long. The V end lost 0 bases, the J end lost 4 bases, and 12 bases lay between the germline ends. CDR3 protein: CASSLEASAPDTQYF. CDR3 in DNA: TGTGCCAGCAGCTTGGAGGCTAGTGCACCAGATACGCAGTATTTT.

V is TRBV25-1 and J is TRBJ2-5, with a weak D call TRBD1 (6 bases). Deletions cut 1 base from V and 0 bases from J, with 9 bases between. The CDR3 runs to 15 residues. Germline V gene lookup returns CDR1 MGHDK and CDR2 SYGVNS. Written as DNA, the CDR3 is TGTGCCAGCAGTGAATTAGGGGGAGACCAAGAGACCCAGTACTTC. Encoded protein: CASSELGGDQETQYF.

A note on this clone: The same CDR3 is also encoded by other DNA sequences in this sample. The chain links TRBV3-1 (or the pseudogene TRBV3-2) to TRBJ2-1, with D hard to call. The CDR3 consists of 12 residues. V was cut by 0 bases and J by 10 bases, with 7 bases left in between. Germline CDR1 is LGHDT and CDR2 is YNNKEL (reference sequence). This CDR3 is CASSQDFYEQFF. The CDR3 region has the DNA TGTGCCAGCAGCCAAGACTTCTACGAGCAGTTCTTC.

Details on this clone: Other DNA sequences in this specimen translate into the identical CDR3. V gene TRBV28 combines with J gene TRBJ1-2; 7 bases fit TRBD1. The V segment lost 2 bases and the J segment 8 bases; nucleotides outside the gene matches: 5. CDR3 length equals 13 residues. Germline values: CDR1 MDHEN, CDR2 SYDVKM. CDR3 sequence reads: CASSLEGARGYTF. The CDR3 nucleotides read TGTGCCAGCAGTTTAGAGGGGGCGCGAGGCTACACCTTC.

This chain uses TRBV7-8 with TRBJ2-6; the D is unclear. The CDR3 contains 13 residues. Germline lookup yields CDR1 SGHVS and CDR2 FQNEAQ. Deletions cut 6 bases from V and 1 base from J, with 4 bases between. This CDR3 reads CASRISGANVLTF. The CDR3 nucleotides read TGTGCCAGCAGAATTTCTGGGGCCAACGTCCTGACTTTC.